This TCR beta chain was sequenced in a study of beta chain features in type 1 diabetes. The CDR3 is 17 amino acids. V trimming: 3 bases; J trimming: 5 bases; junction bases outside the gene matches: 13. The V gene's germline CDR1 is KGHSH and CDR2 LQKENI. This clone has only one observation. Its antigen is not identified. The whole isolated RNA underwent reverse transcription, so sequencing captured expressed TCRB transcripts. Sequencing used immunoSEQ multiplex PCR; TCRdb keeps in-frame clones, though not all of them. This table holds approximately 400,000 clones, approximately 15% found once. Study-level findings and limits: Diminished insertions and augmented deletions at VDJ junctions characterized type 1 diabetes patients.

The sample comprised naive CD4+ T cells from blood. The sequence derives from a woman between 18 and 29 years old in good health. The rearrangement links TRBV18 to TRBJ2-5; 9 nucleotides align to TRBD2. The CDR3 here is CASSPIKREAEEETQYF. The CDR3 bases are TGTGCCAGCTCACCTATAAAGCGGGAGGCGGAAGAGGAGACCCAGTACTTC.